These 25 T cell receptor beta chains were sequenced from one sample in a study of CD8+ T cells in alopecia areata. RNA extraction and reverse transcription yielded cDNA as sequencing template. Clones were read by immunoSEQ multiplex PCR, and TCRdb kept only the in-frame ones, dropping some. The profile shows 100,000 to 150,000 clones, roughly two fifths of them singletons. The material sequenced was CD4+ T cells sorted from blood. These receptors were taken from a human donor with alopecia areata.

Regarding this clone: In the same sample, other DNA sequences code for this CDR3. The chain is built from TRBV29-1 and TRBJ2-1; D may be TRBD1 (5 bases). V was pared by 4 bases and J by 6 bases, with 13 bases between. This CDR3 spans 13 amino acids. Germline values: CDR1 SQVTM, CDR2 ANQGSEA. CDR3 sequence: CSVGQSLGNEQFF. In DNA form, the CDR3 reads TGCAGCGTTGGACAGTCATTGGGCAATGAGCAGTTCTTC.

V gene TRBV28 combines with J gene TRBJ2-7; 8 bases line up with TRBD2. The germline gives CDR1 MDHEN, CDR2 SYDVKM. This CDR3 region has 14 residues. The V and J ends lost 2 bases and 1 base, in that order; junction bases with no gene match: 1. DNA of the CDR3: TGTGCCAGCAGTTTAGGCGGGGGGTCCTACGAGCAGTACTTC. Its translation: CASSLGGGSYEQYF.

The CDR3 reads CASSLPTGGSDGYTF. DNA for the CDR3: TGTGCCAGCAGTTTACCGACAGGGGGCTCGGATGGCTACACCTTC. The V gene is TRBV28, the J gene TRBJ1-2; 10 bases agree with TRBD1. The CDR3 has 15 amino acids. The germline V gene has CDR1 MDHEN and CDR2 SYDVKM. The ends lost 2 bases at V and 6 bases at J; junction bases unmatched: 6.

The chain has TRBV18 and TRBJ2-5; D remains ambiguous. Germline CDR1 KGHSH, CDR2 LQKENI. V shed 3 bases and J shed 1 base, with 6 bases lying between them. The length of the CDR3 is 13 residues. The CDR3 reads CASSPTPQETQYF. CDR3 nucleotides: TGTGCCAGCTCACCCACACCCCAAGAGACCCAGTACTTC.

The CDR3 sequence is CASSTGYRQPQHF. In DNA, the CDR3 is TGTGCCAGCAGTACAGGGTATCGGCAGCCCCAGCATTTT. The rearrangement uses TRBV9 and TRBJ1-5; perhaps TRBD1 as D (6 bases). The CDR3 runs to 13 residues. The ends were cut back, 5 bases at V and 7 bases at J, with 13 bases in the middle. Germline V gives CDR1 SGDLS, CDR2 YYNGEE.

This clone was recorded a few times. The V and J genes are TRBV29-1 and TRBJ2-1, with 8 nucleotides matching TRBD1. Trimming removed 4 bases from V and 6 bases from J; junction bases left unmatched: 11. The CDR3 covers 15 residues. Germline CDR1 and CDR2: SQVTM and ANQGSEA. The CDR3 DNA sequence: TGCAGCGTTGTTATTACGCAGGGGGCGCTCAATGAGCAGTTCTTC. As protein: CSVVITQGALNEQFF.

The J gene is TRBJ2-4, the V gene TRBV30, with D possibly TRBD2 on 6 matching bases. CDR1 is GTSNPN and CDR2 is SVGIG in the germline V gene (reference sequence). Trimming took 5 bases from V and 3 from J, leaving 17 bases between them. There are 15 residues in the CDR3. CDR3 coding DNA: TGTGCCTGGGGGCTCCCCGGGACTTTCAAAAACATTCAGTACTTC. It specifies CAWGLPGTFKNIQYF. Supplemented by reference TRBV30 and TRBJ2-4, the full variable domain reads SQTIHQWPATLVQPVGSPLSLECTVEGTSNPNLYWYRQAAGRGLQLLFYSVGIGQISSEVPQNLSASRPQDRQFILSSKKLLLSDSGFYLCAWGLPGTFKNIQYFGAGTRLSVL.

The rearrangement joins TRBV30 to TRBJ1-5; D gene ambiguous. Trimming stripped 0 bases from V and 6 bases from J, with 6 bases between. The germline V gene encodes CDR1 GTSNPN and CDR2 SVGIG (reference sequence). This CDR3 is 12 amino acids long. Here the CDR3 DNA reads TGTGCCTGGAGTGTTAGTGCTCAGCCCCAGCATTTT. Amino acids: CAWSVSAQPQHF.

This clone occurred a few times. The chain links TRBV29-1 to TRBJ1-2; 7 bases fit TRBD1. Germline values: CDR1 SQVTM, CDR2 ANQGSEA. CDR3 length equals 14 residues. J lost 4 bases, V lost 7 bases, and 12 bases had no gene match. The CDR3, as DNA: TGCAGCGCTGACAGGGAGGCAGTAAGCTATGGCTACACCTTC. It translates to CSADREAVSYGYTF.

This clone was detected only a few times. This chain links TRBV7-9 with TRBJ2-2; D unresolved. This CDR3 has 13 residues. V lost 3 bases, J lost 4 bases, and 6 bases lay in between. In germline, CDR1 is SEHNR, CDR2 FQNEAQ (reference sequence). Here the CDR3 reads CASSFQGTGELFF. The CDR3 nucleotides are TGTGCCAGCAGCTTCCAAGGCACCGGGGAGCTGTTTTTT.

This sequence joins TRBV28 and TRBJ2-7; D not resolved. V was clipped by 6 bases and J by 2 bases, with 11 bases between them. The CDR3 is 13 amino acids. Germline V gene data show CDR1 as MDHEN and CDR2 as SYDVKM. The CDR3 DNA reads TGTGCCAGCAGCCCCCCGGCGACCTACGAGCAGTACTTC. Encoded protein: CASSPPATYEQYF.

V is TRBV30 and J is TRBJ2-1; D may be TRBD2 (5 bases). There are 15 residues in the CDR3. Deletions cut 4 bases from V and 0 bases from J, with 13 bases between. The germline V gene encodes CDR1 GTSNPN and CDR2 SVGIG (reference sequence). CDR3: CAWKRASDSYNEQFF. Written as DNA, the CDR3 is TGTGCCTGGAAGAGGGCGTCCGACTCCTACAATGAGCAGTTCTTC. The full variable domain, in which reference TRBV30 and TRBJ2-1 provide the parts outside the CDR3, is SQTIHQWPATLVQPVGSPLSLECTVEGTSNPNLYWYRQAAGRGLQLLFYSVGIGQISSEVPQNLSASRPQDRQFILSSKKLLLSDSGFYLCAWKRASDSYNEQFFGPGTRLTVL.

The CDR3 reads CSVGQTIYGYTF. CDR3 in DNA: TGCAGCGTGGGACAGACAATCTATGGCTACACCTTC. This chain links TRBV29-1 with TRBJ1-2; 7 bases fit TRBD1. Germline V gene data show CDR1 as SQVTM and CDR2 as ANQGSEA. CDR3 length: 12 residues. J lost 4 bases, V lost 6 bases, and 5 bases had no gene match.

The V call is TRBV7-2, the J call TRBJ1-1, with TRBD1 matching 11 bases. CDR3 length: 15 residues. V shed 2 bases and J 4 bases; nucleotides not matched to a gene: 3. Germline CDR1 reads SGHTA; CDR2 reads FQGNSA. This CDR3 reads CASSLYGTGGTEAFF. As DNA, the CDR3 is TGTGCCAGCAGCTTATACGGGACAGGGGGCACTGAAGCTTTCTTT.

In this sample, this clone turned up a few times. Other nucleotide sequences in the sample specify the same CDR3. CDR3 residues: CASSPPGETQYF. The CDR3 bases are TGTGCCAGCTCACCACCCGGAGAGACCCAGTACTTC. The chain links TRBV18 to TRBJ2-5; D not resolved. With 0 bases removed from V and 4 bases from J, the gap between germline ends came to 3 bases. Per the germline V gene, CDR1 is KGHSH and CDR2 is LQKENI. CDR3 length equals 12 residues.

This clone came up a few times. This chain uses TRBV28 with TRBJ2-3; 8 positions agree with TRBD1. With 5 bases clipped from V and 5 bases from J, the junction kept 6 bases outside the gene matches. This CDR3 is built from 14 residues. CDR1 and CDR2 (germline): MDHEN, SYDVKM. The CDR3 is CASSDGQGGDTQYF. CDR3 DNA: TGTGCCAGCAGTGATGGACAGGGTGGAGATACGCAGTATTTT. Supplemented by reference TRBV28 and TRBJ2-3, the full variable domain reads DVKVTQSSRYLVKRTGEKVFLECVQDMDHENMFWYRQDPGLGLRLIYFSYDVKMKEKGDIPEGYSVSREKKERFSLILESASTNQTSMYLCASSDGQGGDTQYFGPGTRLTVL.

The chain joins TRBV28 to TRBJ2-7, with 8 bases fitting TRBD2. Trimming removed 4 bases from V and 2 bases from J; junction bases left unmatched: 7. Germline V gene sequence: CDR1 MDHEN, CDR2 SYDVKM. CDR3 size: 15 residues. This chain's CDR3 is CASSSTGLAAYEQYF. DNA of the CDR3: TGTGCCAGCAGTTCTACCGGACTAGCCGCCTACGAGCAGTACTTC. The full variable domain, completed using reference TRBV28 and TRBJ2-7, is DVKVTQSSRYLVKRTGEKVFLECVQDMDHENMFWYRQDPGLGLRLIYFSYDVKMKEKGDIPEGYSVSREKKERFSLILESASTNQTSMYLCASSSTGLAAYEQYFGPGTRLTVT.

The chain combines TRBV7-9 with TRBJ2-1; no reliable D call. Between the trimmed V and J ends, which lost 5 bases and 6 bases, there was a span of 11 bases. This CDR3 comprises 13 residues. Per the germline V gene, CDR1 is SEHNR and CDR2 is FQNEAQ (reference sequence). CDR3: CASSQPPPNEQFF. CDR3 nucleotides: TGTGCCAGCAGCCAACCCCCACCCAATGAGCAGTTCTTC.

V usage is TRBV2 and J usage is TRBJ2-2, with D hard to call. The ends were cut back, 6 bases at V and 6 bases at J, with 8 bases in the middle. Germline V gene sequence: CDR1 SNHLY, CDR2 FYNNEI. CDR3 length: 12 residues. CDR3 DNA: TGTGCCAGCAGGAGATTCTCCGGGGAGCTGTTTTTT. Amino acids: CASRRFSGELFF.

CDR3 region: CASSLGDREQYF. The CDR3 nucleotides are TGTGCCAGCAGCTTAGGGGACCGCGAGCAGTACTTC. V and J are TRBV7-9 and TRBJ2-7, with D possibly being TRBD1 or TRBD2 (5 bases each). Germline-derived CDR1 and CDR2 are SEHNR and FQNEAQ (reference sequence). This CDR3 has 12 residues. Trimming took 1 base from V and 6 from J, leaving 7 bases between them.

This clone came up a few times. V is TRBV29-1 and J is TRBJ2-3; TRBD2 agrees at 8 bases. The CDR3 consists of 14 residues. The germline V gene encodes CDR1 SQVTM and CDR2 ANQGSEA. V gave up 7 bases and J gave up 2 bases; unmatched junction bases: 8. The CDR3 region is CSAARGGATDTQYF. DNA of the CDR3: TGCAGCGCCGCTCGGGGGGGGGCCACAGATACGCAGTATTTT.

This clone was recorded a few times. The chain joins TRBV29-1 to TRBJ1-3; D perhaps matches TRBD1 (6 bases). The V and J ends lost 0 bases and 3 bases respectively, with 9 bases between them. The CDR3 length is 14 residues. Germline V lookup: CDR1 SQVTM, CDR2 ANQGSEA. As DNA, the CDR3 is TGCAGCGTTGAAGAAGGGGGTCTTGGAAACACCATATATTTT. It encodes CSVEEGGLGNTIYF.

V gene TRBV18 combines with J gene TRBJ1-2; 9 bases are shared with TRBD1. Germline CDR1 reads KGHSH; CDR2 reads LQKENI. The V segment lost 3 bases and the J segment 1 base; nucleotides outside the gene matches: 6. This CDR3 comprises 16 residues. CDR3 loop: CASSPSTGGSNYGYTF. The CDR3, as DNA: TGTGCCAGCTCACCCTCTACAGGGGGCAGTAACTATGGCTACACCTTC.

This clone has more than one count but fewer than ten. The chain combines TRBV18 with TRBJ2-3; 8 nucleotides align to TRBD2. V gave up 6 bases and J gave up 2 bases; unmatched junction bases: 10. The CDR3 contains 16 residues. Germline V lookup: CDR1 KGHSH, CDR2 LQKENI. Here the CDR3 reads CASSYPGLENTDTQYF. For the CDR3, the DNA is TGTGCCAGCTCGTACCCGGGACTAGAGAACACAGATACGCAGTATTTT.

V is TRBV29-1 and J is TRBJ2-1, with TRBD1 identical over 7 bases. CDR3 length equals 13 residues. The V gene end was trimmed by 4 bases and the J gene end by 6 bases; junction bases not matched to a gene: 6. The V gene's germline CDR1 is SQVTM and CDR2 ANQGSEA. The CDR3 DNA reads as TGCAGCGTTGCCCGACAGGGCATCAATGAGCAGTTCTTC. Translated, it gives CSVARQGINEQFF.